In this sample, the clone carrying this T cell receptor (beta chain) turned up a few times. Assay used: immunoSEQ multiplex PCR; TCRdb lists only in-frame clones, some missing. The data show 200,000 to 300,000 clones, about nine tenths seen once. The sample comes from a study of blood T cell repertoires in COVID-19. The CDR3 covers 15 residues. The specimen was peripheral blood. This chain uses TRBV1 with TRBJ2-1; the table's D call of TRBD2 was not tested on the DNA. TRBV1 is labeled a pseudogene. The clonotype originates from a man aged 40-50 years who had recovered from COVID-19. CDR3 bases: TGCACCAGCAGCCAACTCAAACTTGCCTACAATGAGCAGTTCTTC. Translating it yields CTSSQLKLAYNEQFF.